The rows below give T cell receptor beta chains drawn from one sample of a study of Graves' ophthalmopathy and Graves' hyperthyroidism. Using its own MiXCR run on the multiplex PCR reads, TCRdb lists one record per CDR3 protein. The table has 650,000 to 800,000 distinct CDR3 sequences, 35% to 50% seen once. Sequencing was performed on peripheral blood. All receptors derive from an adult man with Graves' ophthalmopathy. The CDR3 runs from the conserved cysteine through the conserved F or W. A D gene is named only where the DNA matches it firmly. Clone size is stated in some rows and not others, as once, few, many or a class when expanded.

clone size,J gene,D gene,V gene,CDR3 protein,CDR3 DNA
-,TRBJ1-6,-,TRBV5-1,CASSSGRRGFLHF,TGCGCCAGCAGTAGCGGGAGGAGAGGATTCCTCCACTTT
few,TRBJ1-2,TRBD1,TRBV19,CASSKTGTGGRNNYGYTF,TGTGCCAGTAGTAAGACCGGGACAGGGGGAAGAAATAACTATGGCTACACCTTC
-,TRBJ1-5,-,TRBV27,CASSLRWDGNQPQHF,TGTGCCAGCAGTTTACGGTGGGACGGGAATCAGCCCCAGCATTTT
-,TRBJ2-5,-,TRBV29-1,CSLSQRAETQYF,TGCAGCTTGTCACAGAGAGCGGAGACCCAGTACTTC
-,TRBJ1-6,-,TRBV10-3,CASGGSEQPLHF,TGTGCCAGCGGTGGGTCAGAGCAGCCCCTCCACTTT
-,TRBJ2-5,-,TRBV7-2,CASRSHRDGQTQYF,TGTGCCAGCAGGAGTCACAGAGATGGGCAGACCCAGTACTTC
many,TRBJ2-7,-,TRBV5-8,CASSSLPEGDEQYF,TGTGCCAGCAGCTCCCTGCCGGAAGGGGACGAGCAGTACTTC
many,TRBJ1-1,-,TRBV9,CATLLKGGAFF,TGTGCCACCCTTTTGAAGGGGGGAGCTTTCTTT
-,TRBJ1-1,-,TRBV29-1,CSVGMRLSTEAFF,TGCAGCGTCGGAATGCGTTTGAGTACTGAAGCTTTCTTT
-,TRBJ1-1,-,TRBV6-5,CASSKQGDWTEAFF,TGTGCCAGCAGTAAACAGGGAGATTGGACTGAAGCTTTCTTT
-,TRBJ2-7,TRBD2,TRBV20-1,CSATSGSRNEQYF,TGCAGTGCTACGAGCGGGAGTAGAAATGAGCAGTACTTC
-,TRBJ2-7,-,TRBV6-5,CASGLSEQYF,TGTGCCAGCGGCCTGAGCGAGCAGTACTTC
-,TRBJ2-5,-,TRBV25-1,CASSDRGAQETQYF,TGTGCCAGCAGTGACCGGGGGGCTCAAGAGACCCAGTACTTC
few,TRBJ2-7,-,TRBV29-1,CSVGIGDRRNKQYF,TGCAGCGTTGGAATAGGTGACAGGCGAAACAAGCAGTACTTC
-,TRBJ2-7,-,TRBV4-2,CASSQDPGGTFYEQYF,TGTGCCAGCAGCCAAGATCCTGGAGGGACGTTCTACGAGCAGTACTTC
many,TRBJ1-1,-,TRBV10-3,CAISEGGRGTEAFF,TGTGCCATCAGCGAGGGGGGGCGCGGGACTGAAGCTTTCTTT
many,TRBJ1-6,-,TRBV2,CASSLRLLNSPLHF,TGTGCCAGCAGCCTAAGGTTACTTAATTCACCCCTCCACTTT
-,TRBJ2-3,-,TRBV7-6,CASSPTGSSGTDTQYF,TGTGCCAGCAGCCCAACAGGAAGTTCGGGCACAGATACGCAGTATTTT
many,TRBJ1-4,-,TRBV5-1,CASSHNGVVSEKLFF,TGCGCCAGCAGCCACAACGGAGTCGTGAGCGAAAAACTGTTTTTT
-,TRBJ2-5,-,TRBV20-1,CSASRLTGSGEETQYF,TGCAGTGCTAGCCGGCTGACCGGGAGTGGAGAAGAGACCCAGTACTTC
-,TRBJ1-2,TRBD1,TRBV15,CATSSRGLYGYTF,TGTGCCACCAGCAGCAGGGGGCTCTATGGCTACACCTTC
-,TRBJ1-1,-,TRBV7-2,CASSYQPGYNTEAFF,TGTGCCAGCAGTTATCAGCCGGGGTATAACACTGAAGCTTTCTTT
many,TRBJ1-6,-,TRBV7-9,CASSEVGVQDSPLHF,TGTGCCAGCAGCGAAGTAGGGGTTCAGGATTCACCCCTCCACTTT